This T cell receptor beta chain was observed in a study of T cells in Graves' hyperthyroidism and ophthalmopathy. Study overall: Peripheral blood draws took place at initial diagnosis, ahead of any treatment.

With a duration under 2 months, the hyperthyroidism was newly diagnosed in patients aged 18 to 65. Source material for PBMCs was around 10 ml fresh peripheral blood. This clonotype occurred many times. This CDR3 is 12 amino acids long. Germline-derived CDR1 and CDR2 are MDHEN and SYDVKM. V shed 3 bases and J shed 5 bases, with 5 bases lying between them. TCR beta CDR3 sequences were amplified from RNA transcripts. Primed by the HTBI set, a first-round RT-PCR was run on the TCR CDR3. Each CDR3 protein is one row after TCRdb ran MiXCR on the multiplex PCR reads. The sample has about 380,000 distinct CDR3 sequences, about 14% seen once.

Sequencing was performed on blood. The receptor was isolated from a woman in her sixties with Graves' hyperthyroidism. V gene TRBV28 combines with J gene TRBJ1-5, with D unclear. The CDR3 nucleotides are TGTGCCAGCAGTTTCGACTATCAGCCCCAGCATTTT. It yields the protein CASSFDYQPQHF.